What follows are 12 T cell receptor beta chains derived from one specimen sequenced in a study of cytomegalovirus exposure and HLA in healthy donors. Use of 60 Vbeta and 13 Jbeta primers characterized the PCR. Measured with immunoSEQ multiplex PCR; TCRdb has only the in-frame clones, and not every one. This repertoire includes about 130,000 clones. Sequenced input: PBMCs. The receptors come from a woman between 35 and 50 years old in good health and CMV-seropositive.

This sequence joins TRBV6-5 and TRBJ1-1, with 10 bases aligning to TRBD1. CDR3 length: 15 amino acids. CDR1 and CDR2 (germline): MNHEY, SVGAGI. Trimming cost V 2 bases and J 8 bases; bases outside gene matches: 8. CDR3 in amino acids: CASSYHGTGEREAFF. The CDR3 bases are TGTGCCAGCAGTTACCACGGGACAGGGGAAAGAGAAGCTTTCTTT.

The gene calls are TRBV29-1 and TRBJ1-1; TRBD1 aligns across 7 bases. Germline CDR1 SQVTM, CDR2 ANQGSEA. With V trimmed by 7 bases and J by 8 bases, 7 bases remained unmatched. The length of the CDR3 is 11 residues. CDR3 sequence (DNA): TGCAGCGCAGGAGAACAGGGGGAAGCTTTCTTT. This gives the protein CSAGEQGEAFF.

The gene calls are TRBV4-1 and TRBJ2-3, with D perhaps matching TRBD2 (7 bases). Per the germline V gene, CDR1 is MGHRA and CDR2 is YSYEKL. Trimming cost V 0 bases and J 2 bases, with 27 bases left between them. CDR3 length: 21 residues. CDR3 loop: CASSQDPWESGTSFYTDTQYF. DNA for the CDR3: TGCGCCAGCAGCCAAGATCCGTGGGAAAGCGGGACATCATTTTACACAGATACGCAGTATTTT.

The rearrangement joins TRBV6-1 to TRBJ1-2, with unresolved D. Trimming pared 6 bases from V and 0 bases from J, leaving 14 bases between. From germline, CDR1 is MNHNS and CDR2 SASEGT. The CDR3 sequence is 15 residues long. CDR3 in DNA: TGTGCCAGCAGCGCCTCGGCCGGAGCTAACTATGGCTACACCTTC. It encodes CASSASAGANYGYTF.

The CDR3 DNA follows: TGTGCCAGCACCGAAGCGGGAGCAGATACGCAGTATTTT. This gives the protein CASTEAGADTQYF. This chain uses TRBV6-6 with TRBJ2-3; 8 nucleotides match TRBD2. V lost 7 bases, J lost 4 bases, and 4 bases stayed unmatched. The germline V gene encodes CDR1 MNHNY and CDR2 SVGAGI (reference sequence). The CDR3 is 13 amino acids.

This chain connects TRBV5-1 to TRBJ1-4, with D perhaps TRBD1 (6 bases). The germline gives CDR1 SGHRS, CDR2 YFSETQ. V was cut by 4 bases and J by 5 bases, with 15 bases left in between. CDR3 length: 15 amino acids. CDR3 sequence: CASSQGSRGNEKLFF. The CDR3 coding sequence is TGCGCCAGCAGCCAGGGGTCGCGGGGGAATGAAAAACTGTTTTTT.

The V call is TRBV5-5, the J call TRBJ2-5; perhaps TRBD2 as D (6 bases). Trimming left V 4 bases short and J 0 bases short, with 10 bases between. Per germline, CDR1 SGHKS and CDR2 YYEKEE (reference sequence). The CDR3 contains 14 residues. The CDR3 region is CASSQGDYQETQYF. The CDR3 coding sequence is TGTGCCAGCAGCCAAGGGGACTACCAAGAGACCCAGTACTTC.

With regard to this clone: Other DNA sequences from this sample encode an identical CDR3 as well. The chain has TRBV29-1 and TRBJ2-5, with D maybe TRBD1 (6 bases). There are 12 residues in the CDR3. The V gene lost 6 bases and the J gene lost 0 bases, with 8 bases spanning the gap. Germline CDR1 SQVTM, CDR2 ANQGSEA. This CDR3 is CSVRTDQETQYF. CDR3 DNA sequence: TGCAGCGTCCGGACAGACCAAGAGACCCAGTACTTC.

V gene TRBV6-1 combines with J gene TRBJ2-7; TRBD2 matches at 7 bases. CDR3 length: 13 residues. Germline V gives CDR1 MNHNS, CDR2 SASEGT. Unmatched junction bases numbered 8, after V lost 5 bases and J lost 7 bases. CDR3 in amino acids: CASSPRGGLEQYF. CDR3 coding DNA: TGTGCCAGCAGTCCCCGGGGAGGGCTGGAGCAGTACTTC.

V and J are TRBV7-3 and TRBJ2-1, with a weak D call TRBD1 (6 bases). The CDR3 spans 13 residues. V lost 3 bases, J lost 8 bases, and 11 bases lay in between. Germline V gene lookup returns CDR1 SGHTA and CDR2 FQGTGA. The CDR3: CASSFTGYDEQFF. CDR3 DNA: TGTGCCAGCAGCTTTACAGGGTACGATGAGCAGTTCTTC.

CDR3 DNA: TGCGCCAGCAGCCAAGTATTGCCTAGCGCCTACAATGAGCAGTTCTTC. It encodes CASSQVLPSAYNEQFF. The V call is TRBV4-1, the J call TRBJ2-1, with D perhaps TRBD2 (6 bases). The CDR3 has 16 residues. The V end was cut by 1 base, the J end by 2 bases, with 12 bases between. Germline V gene sequence: CDR1 MGHRA, CDR2 YSYEKL.

V is TRBV7-3 and J is TRBJ2-5, with 8 bases fitting TRBD2. With the DNA end fitting TRBJ2-7 better, the J assignment may be wrong. This CDR3 is built from 15 residues. Germline lookup yields CDR1 SGHTA and CDR2 FQGTGA. CDR3 nucleotides: TGTGCCAGCAGCTCCCGGGAGGGGAGCTCCTACGAGCAGTACTTC. This gives the protein CASSSREGSSYEQYF.